This T cell receptor beta chain was captured by sequencing in a study of T cells in Graves' hyperthyroidism and ophthalmopathy. Overall study context: Before any treatment, at initial diagnosis, peripheral blood was collected. General study results and limits: Most thyroid-expanded clonotypes above 0.001 were also found in blood.

The ends lost 5 bases at V and 4 bases at J; junction bases unmatched: 13. Germline CDR1 reads SEHNR; CDR2 reads FQNEAQ (reference sequence). The CDR3 runs to 16 residues. Amplification targeted TCR beta CDR3 regions from RNA transcripts. The HTBI set primed first-round TCR CDR3 RT-PCR. TCRdb analysed the multiplex PCR reads with MiXCR anew, one entry per CDR3 protein. The table shows about 840,000 distinct CDR3 sequences, with 38% occurring only once. The study based diagnoses on clinical symptoms, serum thyroxine and TRAb, thyroid ultrasound and orbital computed tomography. The authors took PBMCs from 10 ml fresh peripheral blood. This clonotype appeared many times. Its antigen is currently unknown.

The V call is TRBV7-9, the J call TRBJ2-5; TRBD1 agrees at 7 bases. Source material: blood. This TCR derives from a man in his late teens or twenties with Graves' hyperthyroidism. The CDR3, as DNA: TGTGCCAGCAGCACGCCCCTCCGGACAGGCGCAGAGACCCAGTACTTC. The encoded protein is CASSTPLRTGAETQYF.